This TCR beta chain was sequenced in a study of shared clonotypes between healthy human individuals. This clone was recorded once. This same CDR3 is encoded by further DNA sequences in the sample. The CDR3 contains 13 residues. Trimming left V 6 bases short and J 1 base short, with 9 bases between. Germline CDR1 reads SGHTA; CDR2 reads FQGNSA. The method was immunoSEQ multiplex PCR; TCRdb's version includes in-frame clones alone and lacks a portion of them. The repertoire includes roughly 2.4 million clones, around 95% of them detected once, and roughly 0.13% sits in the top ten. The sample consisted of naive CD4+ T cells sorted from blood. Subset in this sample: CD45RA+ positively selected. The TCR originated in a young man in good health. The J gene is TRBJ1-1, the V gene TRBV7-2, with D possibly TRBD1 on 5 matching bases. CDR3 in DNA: TGTGCCAGCAGTTCCGACAGGAACACTGAAGCTTTCTTT. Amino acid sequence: CASSSDRNTEAFF. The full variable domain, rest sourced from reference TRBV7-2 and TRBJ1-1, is GAGVSQSPSNKVTEKGKDVELRCDPISGHTALYWYRQSLGQGLEFLIYFQGNSAPDKSGLPSDRFSAERTGGSVSTLTIQRTQQEDSAVYLCASSSDRNTEAFFGQGTRLTVV.